These 14 T cell receptor beta chains were sequenced from one sample in a study of OX40 agonist ivuxolimab in advanced cancers. TCRdb keeps only in-frame clones here, not all; method: immunoSEQ multiplex PCR. The sample yields tens of thousands of clones, more than 70% seen once. The sample in question was CD4+ or CD8+ T cells sorted from blood, obtained in a trial of the OX40 agonist ivuxolimab. The receptors come from an adult with an advanced solid tumor such as melanoma, head and neck, liver or kidney cancer.

This clone was recorded only once. V usage is TRBV2 and J usage is TRBJ1-4, with TRBD1 as a possible D gene (6 bases). The germline V and J ends were trimmed by 6 bases and 6 bases, with 14 bases remaining between them. Germline lookup yields CDR1 SNHLY and CDR2 FYNNEI. The CDR3 extends over 14 amino acids. CDR3 DNA sequence: TGTGCCAGCAGGGACAGATGGACGGATGAAAAACTGTTTTTT. Its translation is CASRDRWTDEKLFF. Variable domain in full (rest from reference TRBV2 and TRBJ1-4): EPEVTQTPSHQVTQMGQEVILRCVPISNHLYFYWYRQILGQKVEFLVSFYNNEISEKSEIFDDQFSVERPDGSNFTLKIRSTKLEDSAMYFCASRDRWTDEKLFFGSGTQLSVL.

Notes on this clone: One junction end does not reproduce the germline sequence, and a read error may be involved. The sample carries other DNA sequences with the same CDR3. This rearrangement joins TRBV18 to TRBJ1-5; D ambiguous. CDR1 is KGHSH and CDR2 is LQKENI in the germline V gene. The CDR3 has 16 amino acids. The CDR3 bases are TGCGCCAGCTCACGGCTAGCGATGGATAGCAATCAGCCCCAGCATTTT. Amino acid sequence: CASSRLAMDSNQPQHF.

This clone showed up just a few times. This chain uses TRBV4-2 with TRBJ2-7, with 8 positions matching TRBD2. The germline CDR1 and CDR2 sequences are LGHNA and YNFKEQ. J lost 2 bases, V lost 4 bases, and 7 bases had no gene match. The CDR3 has 15 amino acids. CDR3 residues: CASSRISGEAYEQYF. For the CDR3, the DNA is TGTGCCAGCAGCCGAATTAGCGGGGAGGCCTACGAGCAGTACTTC.

This clone was detected only a few times. The genes are TRBV27 and TRBJ2-5; D is possibly TRBD1 (5 bases). CDR1 MNHEY and CDR2 SMNVEV come from the germline V gene (reference sequence). CDR3 length: 19 amino acids. V was clipped by 4 bases and J by 3 bases, with 27 bases between them. CDR3 sequence (DNA): TGTGCCAGCAGTTCAATCAAAGGGGCGTACGACAGCCTAGAAGAGACCCAGTACTTC. Translation: CASSSIKGAYDSLEETQYF.

The chain combines TRBV19 with TRBJ2-1; unclear D gene. Germline CDR1 LNHDA, CDR2 SQIVND (reference sequence). The CDR3 covers 18 residues. V shed 5 bases and J shed 0 bases, with 20 bases lying between them. The CDR3 spells CASSGGQRATSSYNEQFF. In nucleotides, the CDR3 is TGTGCCAGTAGTGGTGGGCAGAGAGCTACCAGCTCCTACAATGAGCAGTTCTTC.

The chain carries TRBV28 and TRBJ1-3; D uncertain. Germline lookup yields CDR1 MDHEN and CDR2 SYDVKM. This CDR3 has 12 amino acids. V lost 3 bases, J lost 5 bases, and 5 bases lay in between. Here the CDR3 reads CASSLKRNTIYF. The DNA of the CDR3 is TGTGCCAGCAGTTTGAAAAGAAACACCATATATTTT. Complete variable domain (other parts from reference TRBV28 and TRBJ1-3): DVKVTQSSRYLVKRTGEKVFLECVQDMDHENMFWYRQDPGLGLRLIYFSYDVKMKEKGDIPEGYSVSREKKERFSLILESASTNQTSMYLCASSLKRNTIYFGEGSWLTVV.

The chain employs TRBV5-6 and TRBJ2-3; 11 bases are shared with TRBD2. CDR1 and CDR2 (germline): SGHDT, YYEEEE. The CDR3 totals 17 residues. V shed 0 bases and J 5 bases; nucleotides not matched to a gene: 8. The CDR3 nucleotides read TGTGCCAGCAGCTTGGTTAGCGGGGGGGCCTTAGGAGATACGCAGTATTTT. This encodes CASSLVSGGALGDTQYF.

The CDR3: CASSVRQGTNTGELFF. Here the CDR3 DNA reads TGTGCCAGCAGTGTCAGACAGGGGACGAACACCGGGGAGCTGTTTTTT. V gene TRBV6-1 combines with J gene TRBJ2-2; TRBD1 aligns across 8 bases. Looked up from germline, CDR1 is MNHNS and CDR2 is SASEGT. The V segment lost 4 bases and the J segment 0 bases; nucleotides outside the gene matches: 4. The CDR3 length is 16 residues.

As DNA, the CDR3 is TGTGCCAGCAGCGTAGTGGCGGGGCACACAGATACGCAGTATTTT. It encodes CASSVVAGHTDTQYF. The chain employs TRBV9 and TRBJ2-3; perhaps TRBD2 as D (6 bases). CDR1 and CDR2 (germline): SGDLS, YYNGEE. Trimming cost V 0 bases and J 2 bases, with 10 bases left between them. The CDR3 extends over 15 amino acids.

The chain joins TRBV4-1 to TRBJ1-2; possibly TRBD1 for D (6 bases). The CDR3 runs to 17 residues. Germline V lookup: CDR1 MGHRA, CDR2 YSYEKL. The V gene lost 3 bases and the J gene lost 2 bases, with 19 bases spanning the gap. The CDR3: CASSQPTSEGGNYGYTF. In DNA, the CDR3 is TGCGCCAGCAGCCAGCCTACGTCGGAAGGGGGGAACTATGGCTACACCTTC.

The chain links TRBV5-8 to TRBJ1-3; perhaps TRBD1 as D (6 bases). Germline lookup yields CDR1 SGHTS and CDR2 YDEGEE. V was shortened by 0 bases and J by 2 bases, with 6 bases between the two germline ends. The CDR3 loop spans 14 amino acids. The CDR3 protein is CASSLDRAGNTIYF. In DNA, the CDR3 is TGTGCCAGCAGCTTGGACAGGGCTGGAAACACCATATATTTT.

This rearrangement joins TRBV2 to TRBJ1-5, with D perhaps matching TRBD1 (5 bases). Looked up from germline, CDR1 is SNHLY and CDR2 is FYNNEI. V was clipped by 3 bases and J by 2 bases, with 8 bases between them. The CDR3 runs 14 residues. This CDR3 reads CASSDGRGNQPQHF. The DNA of the CDR3 is TGTGCCAGCAGTGATGGCAGGGGCAATCAGCCCCAGCATTTT.

In this sample, this clone turned up a few times. The chain carries TRBV15 and TRBJ2-3; 11 positions agree with TRBD2. V trimming: 3 bases; J trimming: 3 bases; junction bases outside the gene matches: 2. This CDR3 has 15 residues. The germline gives CDR1 LNHNV, CDR2 YYDKDF (reference sequence). CDR3 bases: TGTGCCACCAGCAGGCGACTAGCGGGGACAGATACGCAGTATTTT. Its protein is CATSRRLAGTDTQYF.

This clone was observed a single time. The junction departs from germline at one end; a sequencing error may be responsible. The chain joins TRBV30 to TRBJ2-1; D gene unclear. The CDR3 has 11 amino acids. Germline values: CDR1 GTSNPN, CDR2 SVGIG (reference sequence). The CDR3, as DNA: TGTGCCTGGAGTGTGTCGCAGGTCGAGGTCTTC. It specifies CAWSVSQVEVF.